Below are 24 T cell receptor beta chains sequenced from a single sample in a study of OX40 agonist ivuxolimab in advanced cancers. Repertoires were generated with immunoSEQ multiplex PCR, while TCRdb's copy carries only in-frame clones and drops some. The repertoire holds about 62,000 clones, with approximately 90% as singletons. The source material was CD4+ or CD8+ T cells sorted from blood, sampled in a trial of the OX40 agonist ivuxolimab. The receptor set was obtained from an adult with an advanced solid tumor such as melanoma, head and neck, liver or kidney cancer.

The rearrangement links TRBV11-2 to TRBJ2-3; 10 nucleotides align to TRBD2. Germline CDR1 and CDR2: SGHAT and FQNNGV. The CDR3 loop spans 15 amino acids. With 5 bases clipped from V and 1 base from J, the junction kept 3 bases outside the gene matches. CDR3 nucleotides: TGTGCCAGCAGCCTAACTAGCGGGGGCACAGATACGCAGTATTTT. Translation: CASSLTSGGTDTQYF.

The rearrangement uses TRBV5-1 and TRBJ2-7; D might be TRBD1 (5 bases). Germline assignment: CDR1 SGHRS and CDR2 YFSETQ. The CDR3 is 14 amino acids. The V gene lost 0 bases and the J gene lost 4 bases, with 11 bases spanning the gap. This chain's CDR3 is CASSLGDSLYEQYF. In DNA, the CDR3 is TGCGCCAGCAGCTTGGGAGACAGTCTGTACGAGCAGTACTTC.

The chain uses TRBV9 and TRBJ2-7, with D possibly being TRBD2 (6 bases). This CDR3 is 15 amino acids long. Trimming took off 3 bases at V and 6 bases at J, with 19 bases between the two ends. CDR1 and CDR2 (germline): SGDLS, YYNGEE. This chain's CDR3 is CASSANSGGRGEQYF. CDR3 nucleotides: TGTGCCAGCAGCGCGAACTCCGGGGGACGAGGCGAGCAGTACTTC. Combining the CDR3 with reference TRBV9 and TRBJ2-7 gives the whole variable domain DSGVTQTPKHLITATGQRVTLRCSPRSGDLSVYWYQQSLDQGLQFLIQYYNGEERAKGNILERFSAQQFPDLHSELNLSSLELGDSALYFCASSANSGGRGEQYFGPGTRLTVT.

This clone was seen a single time. V usage is TRBV2 and J usage is TRBJ2-1; D is unclear. This CDR3 contains 17 residues. CDR1 is SNHLY and CDR2 is FYNNEI in the germline V gene. V lost 2 bases, J lost 0 bases, and 14 bases lay in between. The CDR3 reads CASSEWAPSSSYNEQFF. CDR3 bases: TGTGCCAGCAGTGAATGGGCGCCGAGCAGCTCCTACAATGAGCAGTTCTTC.

The chain is built from TRBV28 and TRBJ2-7, with D tentatively TRBD2 (7 bases). Trimming cost V 2 bases and J 3 bases, with 11 bases left between them. The CDR3 length is 14 residues. Per the germline V gene, CDR1 is MDHEN and CDR2 is SYDVKM. CDR3 DNA sequence: TGTGCCAGCAGTTTAAGGGGGAGGGACTACGAGCAGTACTTC. This gives the protein CASSLRGRDYEQYF.

This chain links TRBV28 with TRBJ2-1; D gene unclear. CDR1 and CDR2 (germline): MDHEN, SYDVKM. This CDR3 has 11 amino acids. Trimming took off 2 bases at V and 12 bases at J, with 8 bases between the two ends. Here the CDR3 reads CASSLGLGQFF. Written as DNA, the CDR3 is TGTGCCAGCAGTTTAGGGTTGGGGCAGTTCTTC. The full variable domain, rest sourced from reference TRBV28 and TRBJ2-1, is DVKVTQSSRYLVKRTGEKVFLECVQDMDHENMFWYRQDPGLGLRLIYFSYDVKMKEKGDIPEGYSVSREKKERFSLILESASTNQTSMYLCASSLGLGQFFGPGTRLTVL.

This clone appeared a few times. The chain is built from TRBV6-5 and TRBJ1-2; no firm D call. Germline V gene sequence: CDR1 MNHEY, CDR2 SVGAGI. The CDR3 extends over 11 amino acids. Between the trimmed V and J ends, which lost 5 bases and 8 bases, there was a span of 9 bases. The CDR3 bases are TGTGCCAGCAGTCGCGGGTGGGGCTACACCTTC. The encoded protein is CASSRGWGYTF.

The rearrangement uses TRBV16 and TRBJ2-5; 12 bases map to TRBD1. In germline, CDR1 is KGHSY, CDR2 FQNENV. This CDR3 contains 15 residues. The trim removed 4 bases at V and 4 bases at J, leaving 4 bases unmatched. In DNA form, the CDR3 reads TGTGCCAGCAGCCCGCGGGACAGGGGGCGAGAGACCCAGTACTTC. This codes for CASSPRDRGRETQYF.

The chain combines TRBV14 with TRBJ2-4; a weak D match, TRBD1 (5 bases). This CDR3 has 13 amino acids. Germline CDR1 reads SGHDN; CDR2 reads FVKESK. V was clipped by 0 bases and J by 8 bases, with 8 bases between them. CDR3 amino acids: CASSQDGAYIQYF. For the CDR3, the DNA is TGTGCCAGCAGCCAAGATGGGGCGTACATTCAGTACTTC. The whole variable domain, remainder taken from reference TRBV14 and TRBJ2-4, is EAGVTQFPSHSVIEKGQTVTLRCDPISGHDNLYWYRRVMGKEIKFLLHFVKESKQDESGMPNNRFLAERTGGTYSTLKVQPAELEDSGVYFCASSQDGAYIQYFGAGTRLSVL.

This chain joins TRBV5-6 and TRBJ2-7; 11 bases agree with TRBD1. CDR1 is SGHDT and CDR2 is YYEEEE in the germline V gene. V was clipped by 1 base and J by 4 bases; unmatched bases: 4. The CDR3 totals 15 residues. The DNA for the CDR3 is TGTGCCAGCAGCTTGTCCGGGACAGGGGGTTACGAGCAGTACTTC. It is translated as CASSLSGTGGYEQYF. Complete variable domain (other parts from reference TRBV5-6 and TRBJ2-7): DAGVTQSPTHLIKTRGQQVTLRCSPKSGHDTVSWYQQALGQGPQFIFQYYEEEERQRGNFPDRFSGHQFPNYSSELNVNALLLGDSALYLCASSLSGTGGYEQYFGPGTRLTVT.

The chain combines TRBV29-1 with TRBJ2-7, with D uncertain. Germline V gene data show CDR1 as SQVTM and CDR2 as ANQGSEA. V lost 3 bases and J 3 bases, leaving 12 bases between the germline ends. The CDR3 is 13 residues long. The CDR3 coding sequence is TGCAGCGTTGAGGTGGTAGGGTTCTACGAGCAGTACTTC. Encoded protein: CSVEVVGFYEQYF.

V is TRBV6-5 and J is TRBJ2-7; weak D call: TRBD1 (6 bases). V gave up 6 bases and J gave up 3 bases, with 12 bases separating them. This CDR3 is built from 13 residues. Germline lookup yields CDR1 MNHEY and CDR2 SVGAGI. In nucleotides, the CDR3 is TGTGCCAGCAGGCCGTCAGGGGTCTACGAGCAGTACTTC. Protein product: CASRPSGVYEQYF.

The chain uses TRBV5-1 and TRBJ2-1; 10 nucleotides match TRBD1. The CDR3 length is 14 residues. The ends lost 5 bases at V and 7 bases at J; junction bases unmatched: 6. CDR1 is SGHRS and CDR2 is YFSETQ in the germline V gene. The CDR3 DNA sequence: TGCGCCAGCAGTCCCGGGACAGGGGAAAATGAGCAGTTCTTC. Its protein product is CASSPGTGENEQFF.

J is TRBJ2-1 and V is TRBV29-1; the match to TRBD1 covers 8 bases. From germline, CDR1 is SQVTM and CDR2 ANQGSEA. The CDR3 is 13 residues long. V lost 3 bases, J lost 6 bases, and 4 bases stayed unmatched. CDR3 loop: CSVDHTGGNEQFF. Written as DNA, the CDR3 is TGCAGCGTTGATCATACAGGGGGCAATGAGCAGTTCTTC.

The V gene is TRBV9, the J gene TRBJ2-6; D is uncertain. V lost 3 bases and J 0 bases, leaving 7 bases between the germline ends. The CDR3 totals 15 residues. The V gene's germline CDR1 is SGDLS and CDR2 YYNGEE. This CDR3 is CASSAERSGANVLTF. In DNA form, the CDR3 reads TGTGCCAGCAGCGCCGAGCGCTCTGGGGCCAACGTCCTGACTTTC.

The rearrangement links TRBV9 to TRBJ2-7; 10 nucleotides line up with TRBD2. This CDR3 contains 16 residues. Germline lookup yields CDR1 SGDLS and CDR2 YYNGEE. Trimming removed 4 bases from V and 2 bases from J; junction bases left unmatched: 9. The chain's CDR3 is CASSPRVAGGPYEQYF. The CDR3 bases are TGTGCCAGCAGCCCAAGGGTAGCGGGAGGCCCCTACGAGCAGTACTTC.

The chain employs TRBV5-1 and TRBJ2-3; D is unresolved. With 2 bases removed from V and 2 bases from J, the gap between germline ends came to 9 bases. The CDR3 is 14 amino acids. Germline lookup yields CDR1 SGHRS and CDR2 YFSETQ. The chain's CDR3 is CASSLEHNTDTQYF. The CDR3 nucleotides are TGCGCCAGCAGCTTAGAACATAACACAGATACGCAGTATTTT.

This clone was counted only a few times. The chain joins TRBV25-1 to TRBJ2-7, with 9 positions matching TRBD1. After removal of 3 bases from V and 2 bases from J, the junction contained 8 bases not matched to a gene. CDR1 MGHDK and CDR2 SYGVNS come from the germline V gene. The CDR3 covers 16 residues. The chain's CDR3 is CASSDDGTGKAYEQYF. CDR3 bases: TGTGCCAGCAGTGATGACGGGACAGGGAAAGCCTACGAGCAGTACTTC.

This chain joins TRBV27 and TRBJ2-1; 9 bases are a match to TRBD2. This CDR3 is 15 amino acids long. CDR1 and CDR2 (germline): MNHEY, SMNVEV (reference sequence). The V gene end was trimmed by 2 bases and the J gene end by 7 bases; junction bases not matched to a gene: 6. The CDR3 nucleotides read TGTGCCAGCAGTTTAGGGCTAGCGGGGATAAATGAGCAGTTCTTC. Residues: CASSLGLAGINEQFF.

The table lists this clone with a few counts. V usage is TRBV9 and J usage is TRBJ2-1; 9 bases are shared with TRBD1. V dropped 4 bases and J dropped 5; count of bases not matched to a gene: 19. This CDR3 has 19 amino acids. Looked up from germline, CDR1 is SGDLS and CDR2 is YYNGEE. CDR3 residues: CASSTQPQGAPTPDNEQFF. CDR3 nucleotide sequence: TGTGCCAGCAGCACGCAACCACAGGGGGCCCCTACACCGGACAATGAGCAGTTCTTC. Using reference TRBV9 and TRBJ2-1 for the parts outside the CDR3, the full variable domain is DSGVTQTPKHLITATGQRVTLRCSPRSGDLSVYWYQQSLDQGLQFLIQYYNGEERAKGNILERFSAQQFPDLHSELNLSSLELGDSALYFCASSTQPQGAPTPDNEQFFGPGTRLTVL.

The gene calls are TRBV19 and TRBJ2-2; D might be TRBD2 (6 bases). V lost 3 bases to trimming and J lost 3 bases, with 14 bases between them. In germline, CDR1 is LNHDA, CDR2 SQIVND (reference sequence). There are 16 residues in the CDR3. The CDR3 loop is CASSMGVGEDTGELFF. DNA of the CDR3: TGTGCCAGTAGTATGGGGGTTGGGGAGGACACCGGGGAGCTGTTTTTT.

V and J are TRBV6-5 and TRBJ2-3; possible D gene TRBD1, 5 bases. The germline V and J ends were trimmed by 7 bases and 2 bases, with 13 bases remaining between them. The CDR3 is made up of 14 amino acids. Germline CDR1 and CDR2: MNHEY and SVGAGI. CDR3 DNA: TGTGCCAGCACCTCGACAGACCCCACAGATACGCAGTATTTT. This translates into CASTSTDPTDTQYF.

The chain uses TRBV5-6 and TRBJ2-7; 11 nucleotides agree with TRBD2. V dropped 2 bases and J dropped 7; count of bases not matched to a gene: 14. CDR3 length: 17 amino acids. Germline V gene data show CDR1 as SGHDT and CDR2 as YYEEEE. This CDR3 reads CASSLASPSGRHGEQYF. The CDR3 DNA is TGTGCCAGCAGCTTAGCCTCACCTAGCGGGAGGCACGGGGAGCAGTACTTC. The full variable domain, rest sourced from reference TRBV5-6 and TRBJ2-7, is DAGVTQSPTHLIKTRGQQVTLRCSPKSGHDTVSWYQQALGQGPQFIFQYYEEEERQRGNFPDRFSGHQFPNYSSELNVNALLLGDSALYLCASSLASPSGRHGEQYFGPGTRLTVT.

The rearrangement joins TRBV7-9 to TRBJ2-1; 8 bases are shared with TRBD2. The V gene end was trimmed by 10 bases and the J gene end by 7 bases; junction bases not matched to a gene: 18. From germline, CDR1 is SEHNR and CDR2 FQNEAQ (reference sequence). CDR3 length: 16 amino acids. CDR3 nucleotides: TGTGCCACCCCAGGGGTCCACGGGAGGGGCCGAAATGAGCAGTTCTTC. Translation: CATPGVHGRGRNEQFF.